The source of this TCR beta chain is a study of a mutant IDH1 vaccine in newly diagnosed glioma (dated by TCRdb to the early 2020s). Study-level background: Patients received eight vaccinations in weeks 1, 3, 5, 7, 11, 15, 19 and 23, corresponding to visits V03 through V10. Prior to enrollment, standard therapy consisting of radiotherapy alone, temozolomide alone, or radiochemotherapy with temozolomide had been administered to patients, with the combination being received by most patients. Of the 32 patients who were treated, about 60% were male and around 40% were female, and the mean age was approximately 40 years. Longitudinal TCRB deep sequencing was performed for about two dozen treated patients wherever samples were available for exploratory analyses. Vaccination started 4-6 weeks after radiotherapy alone, or was given together with temozolomide cycles in the groups whose treatment included chemotherapy. Peripheral blood was drawn at six visits: V03 (baseline), V05, V07, V10, V12 and V13.

Library preparation used the immunoSEQ multiplex PCR assay. Rearranged TCR beta chain sequences were amplified using the hsTCRB Kit according to the manufacturer's protocol. Sequencing of TCRB libraries was carried out on an Illumina MiSeq. In the paper's pipeline: Demultiplexing, trimming and gene mapping were performed with the kit vendor's proprietary platform. As stored in TCRdb, this immuneACCESS dataset retains in-frame rearrangements with V and J assigned. A fraction of the clones does not appear; measured against another copy, unresolved V genes explain less than half of the discrepancy, and the remainder lacks a known reason. That table supplies the V and J calls and clone size; D and trimming were determined from the DNA. The table for this sample lists 52,000 or so clones; under 90% of them were counted only once. Together, the top ten hold 6.2% of the sample. This clone was found once. Its recognized antigen is unknown. Base quality data are lacking; no much larger clone is found one base away.

For CDR1 and CDR2, the germline V gene lists SNHLY and FYNNEI. The CDR3 sequence holds 16 residues, the cysteine and phenylalanine included. Only the CDR3 DNA stays, 48 bases, in frame from base 1. Trimming leaves V shorter by 4 bases and J shorter by 6 bases, with the junction holding 8 bases beyond the gene matches. In the paper's terms, the time point label means: week 23, last vaccination. Each vaccine dose, consisting of 300 ug of a 20-mer mutant IDH1 peptide in Montanide, was administered subcutaneously with topical imiquimod. Donors had newly diagnosed WHO grade 3 or 4 IDH1-mutant astrocytomas with loss of nuclear ATRX. The samples were drawn from NOA16, a multicentre, single-arm, open-label phase I trial in Germany that tested a mutant IDH1 peptide vaccine in humans for the first time. Genomic DNA for TCRB sequencing was isolated from EDTA blood with the DNeasy Blood and Tissue Kit. What the study reported, not specific to this receptor: No apparent relationship was observed between pseudoprogression and alterations in the top peripheral T cell clonotypes detected by TCRB sequencing. Immune responses induced by the vaccine were seen in roughly 95% of patients across multiple MHC alleles. The authors stated that sample limitations prevented analyses of patient blood samples from being reproduced. Availability determined which PBMC samples were chosen for TCRB deep sequencing.

This material consisted of PBMCs, taken from a glioma patient whose treatment included an IDH1 peptide vaccine. The sequence joins TRBV2 to TRBJ2-2; 10 central bases correspond to TRBD1. The source of this sequence is a man aged 35-49 years with glioma. The nucleotide sequence reads TGTGCCAGCAGTGGCCCGGGACAGGGGTTACCCGGGGAGCTGTTTTTT. This yields the protein CASSGPGQGLPGELFF.